The clone carrying this T cell receptor beta chain was observed a few times. The data originate from a study of T-cell reconstitution after alpha-beta-depleted transplantation in children. V dropped 4 bases and J dropped 1 base, with 14 bases sitting between them. In germline, CDR1 is SGHRS, CDR2 YFSETQ. The CDR3 covers 15 residues. A TCRbeta library incorporating unique molecular identifiers was prepared. One entry per CDR3 protein results from TCRdb running MiXCR on the PCR reads. The sample lists 350,000 to 450,000 distinct CDR3 sequences, 13% seen once, with roughly 4.3% in the top ten. This receptor was identified in a human donor who donated a stem cell graft to a child with Fanconi anemia. The sample in question was PBMCs, obtained from the stem cell graft. The rearrangement joins TRBV5-1 to TRBJ1-1, with D possibly being TRBD1 (5 bases). The CDR3 region has the DNA TGCGCCAGCAGCCCCCGGGGCCGTGGGAACACTGAAGCTTTCTTT. Its protein is CASSPRGRGNTEAFF.